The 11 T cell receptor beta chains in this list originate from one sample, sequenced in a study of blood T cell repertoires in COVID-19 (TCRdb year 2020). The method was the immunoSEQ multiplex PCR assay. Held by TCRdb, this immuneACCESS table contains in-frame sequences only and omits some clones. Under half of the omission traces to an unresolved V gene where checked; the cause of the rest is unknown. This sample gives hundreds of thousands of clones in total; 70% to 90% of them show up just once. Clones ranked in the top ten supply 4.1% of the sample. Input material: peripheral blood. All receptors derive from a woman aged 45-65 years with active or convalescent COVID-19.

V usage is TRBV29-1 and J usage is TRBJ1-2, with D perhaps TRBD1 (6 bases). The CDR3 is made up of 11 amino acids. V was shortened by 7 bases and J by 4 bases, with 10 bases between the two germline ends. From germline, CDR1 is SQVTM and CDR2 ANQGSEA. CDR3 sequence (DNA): TGCAGCGCCGCGACAGGCTATGGCTACACCTTC. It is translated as CSAATGYGYTF.

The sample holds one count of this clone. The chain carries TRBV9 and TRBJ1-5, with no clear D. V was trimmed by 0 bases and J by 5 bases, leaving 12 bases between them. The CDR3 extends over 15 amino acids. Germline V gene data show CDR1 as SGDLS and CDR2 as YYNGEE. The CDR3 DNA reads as TGTGCCAGCAGCGTAGCTGGGGAGTGGGATCAGCCCCAGCATTTT. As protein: CASSVAGEWDQPQHF.

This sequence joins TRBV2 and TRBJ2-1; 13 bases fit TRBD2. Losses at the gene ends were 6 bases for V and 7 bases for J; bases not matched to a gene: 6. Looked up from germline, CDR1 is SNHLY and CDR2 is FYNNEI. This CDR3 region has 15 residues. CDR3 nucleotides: TGTGCCAGCAGCGGGACTAGCGGGGCTAGAAATGAGCAGTTCTTC. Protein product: CASSGTSGARNEQFF.

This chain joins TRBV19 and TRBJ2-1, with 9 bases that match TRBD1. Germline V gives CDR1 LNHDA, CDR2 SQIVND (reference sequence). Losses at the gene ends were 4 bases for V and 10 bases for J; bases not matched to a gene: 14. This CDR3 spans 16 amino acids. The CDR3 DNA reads TGTGCCAGTAGTAGGACAGGGGCTTTACTAGAGAGCGAGCAGTTCTTC. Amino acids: CASSRTGALLESEQFF.

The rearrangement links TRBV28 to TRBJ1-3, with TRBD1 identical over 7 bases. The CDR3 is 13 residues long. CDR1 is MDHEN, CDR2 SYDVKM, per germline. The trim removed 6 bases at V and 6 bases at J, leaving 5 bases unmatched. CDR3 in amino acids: CASSRDSPNTIYF. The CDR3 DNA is TGTGCCAGCAGCAGGGACAGTCCAAACACCATATATTTT.

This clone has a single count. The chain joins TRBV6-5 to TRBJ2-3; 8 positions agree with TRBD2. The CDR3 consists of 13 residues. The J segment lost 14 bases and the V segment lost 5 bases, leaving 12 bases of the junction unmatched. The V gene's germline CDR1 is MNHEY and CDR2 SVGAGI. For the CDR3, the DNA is TGTGCCAGCAGTCCTACCTCCGGGACTAGGGCGTATTTT. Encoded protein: CASSPTSGTRAYF.

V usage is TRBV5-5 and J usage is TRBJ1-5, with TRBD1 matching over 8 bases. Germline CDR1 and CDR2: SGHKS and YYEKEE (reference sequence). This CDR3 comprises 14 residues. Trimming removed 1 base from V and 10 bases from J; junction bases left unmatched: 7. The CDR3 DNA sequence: TGTGCCAGCAGCTTGAGGACAGGGCCCGTTCCCCAGCATTTT. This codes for CASSLRTGPVPQHF.

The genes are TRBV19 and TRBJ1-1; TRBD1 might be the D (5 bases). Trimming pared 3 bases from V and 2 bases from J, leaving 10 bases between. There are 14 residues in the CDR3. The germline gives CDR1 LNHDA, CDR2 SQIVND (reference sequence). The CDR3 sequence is CASSIGGGNTEAFF. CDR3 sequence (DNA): TGTGCCAGTAGTATCGGCGGGGGTAACACTGAAGCTTTCTTT. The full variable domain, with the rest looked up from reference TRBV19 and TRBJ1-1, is DGGITQSPKYLFRKEGQNVTLSCEQNLNHDAMYWYRQDPGQGLRLIYYSQIVNDFQKGDIAEGYSVSREKKESFPLTVTSAQKNPTAFYLCASSIGGGNTEAFFGQGTRLTVV.

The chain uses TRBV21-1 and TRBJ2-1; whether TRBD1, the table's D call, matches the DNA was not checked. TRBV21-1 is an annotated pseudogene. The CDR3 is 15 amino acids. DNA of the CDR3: TGTGCCAGCAGCAGTACCTTTACACCCTACAATGAGCAGTTCTTC. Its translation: CASSSTFTPYNEQFF.

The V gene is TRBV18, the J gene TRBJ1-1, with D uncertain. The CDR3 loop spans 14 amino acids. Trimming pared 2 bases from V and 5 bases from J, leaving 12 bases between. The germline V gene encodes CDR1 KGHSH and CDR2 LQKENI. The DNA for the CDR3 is TGTGCCAGCTCACCATTCGGGGATCCGACTGAAGCTTTCTTT. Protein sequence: CASSPFGDPTEAFF.

CDR3: CASSAVAINTGELFF. In DNA form, the CDR3 reads TGTGCCAGTAGTGCGGTAGCAATAAACACCGGGGAGCTGTTTTTT. The rearrangement uses TRBV19 and TRBJ2-2, with D uncertain. The CDR3 is 15 residues long. Germline CDR1 and CDR2: LNHDA and SQIVND (reference sequence). Trimming cost V 5 bases and J 2 bases, with 12 bases left between them.